The clone carrying this TCR beta chain occurred many times. The antigen is undetermined. V lost 2 bases to trimming and J lost 6 bases, with 3 bases between them. Looked up from germline, CDR1 is MNHNY and CDR2 is SVGAGI (reference sequence). CDR3 length equals 11 residues. The study made its TCR cDNA through 5'RACE template switching. That step introduced a universal primer site along with UMIs. TCRdb redid the calling of the 5' RACE reads with MiXCR, one entry per CDR3 protein. The data show some 320,000 distinct CDR3 sequences, about 11% seen once. The data belong to a study of T cells after yellow fever vaccination. Study-wide findings and caveats: Weaker overall, the secondary response nonetheless peaked faster (day 5 versus 15). Shared CD4/CD8 clonotypes were a small share, likely from convergent recombination. The study noted that FACS-sorted repertoires could contain abundant clonotypes contaminating from the bulk population.

This sequence joins TRBV6-6 and TRBJ2-3; D not certain. Sequenced here: CD4+ T cells sorted from PBMCs, sampled 45 days after the yellow fever booster vaccination. This TCR was sampled from a man younger than 30 who received the YFV17D yellow fever vaccine. The CDR3 here is CASSYADTQYF. CDR3 nucleotide sequence: TGTGCCAGCAGTTACGCTGATACGCAGTATTTT.